The source of this T cell receptor beta chain is a study of T-cell reconstitution after alpha-beta-depleted transplantation in children. The library targeted TCRbeta and was prepared with unique molecular identifiers. TCRdb ran MiXCR on the PCR reads and lists one entry per CDR3 protein. The top ten clones hold less than 9% of a sample with about 300,000 distinct CDR3 sequences, over 9% of them seen once. As for this clonotype: Its antigen remains unidentified.

Regarding the study as a whole: It was surviving recipient T cells and thymic progenitors that gave some patients high TCRbeta diversity at day 60. Hyperexpanded clones declined; after one year, newly produced T cells mostly supplied diversity.

The CDR3 covers 15 residues. CDR1 is KGHSH and CDR2 is LQKENI in the germline V gene. J gave up 6 bases and V 1 base, and 7 bases lay outside the gene matches. The chain combines TRBV18 with TRBJ2-7, with TRBD1 matching 9 bases. Sequenced here: PBMCs, sampled before TCRalphabeta/CD19-depleted stem cell transplant. The clonotype comes from a boy under three years old with acute myeloid leukemia, due to receive a stem cell transplant. CDR3 DNA sequence: TGTGCCAGCTCACCACTCCGGGACAGGGAGGGCGAGCAGTACTTC. Residues: CASSPLRDREGEQYF.